This T cell receptor (beta chain) was captured by sequencing in a study of cytomegalovirus exposure and HLA in healthy donors. Study-wide points: Presence/absence comparisons presumed near-even sequencing depth among donors. Exclusion applied to some V segments, including TRBV6-2 and TRBV6-3, as they were indistinguishable. A later analysis found most CMV-associated TCR beta chains apparently HLA-restricted.

V lost 8 bases to trimming and J lost 8 bases; unmatched junction nucleotides: 11. The CDR3 is made up of 12 amino acids. Germline values: CDR1 GTSNPN, CDR2 SVGIG (reference sequence). For this clone: What it binds is not known.

With 60 Vbeta and 13 Jbeta primers, the PCR was carried out. Authors' methods: An analysis performed later counted 72 million or so unique TCR beta chains (roughly 9.9 million of them shared). The table came from immunoSEQ multiplex PCR; TCRdb's copy has only in-frame clones and leaves some out. The V and J calls and clone size were taken over from that table, and D and trimming were inferred from the DNA. In the table there are more than 150,000 clones, roughly 80% of which are singletons. Material: PBMCs. J is TRBJ1-2 and V is TRBV30; 7 bases align to TRBD1. The receptor was derived from a boy aged 2 to 10 in good health and CMV-seronegative. The CDR3 region is CALTEGARGYTF. Written as DNA, the CDR3 is TGTGCCCTGACGGAGGGGGCGCGGGGCTACACCTTC. Supplemented by reference TRBV30 and TRBJ1-2, the full variable domain reads SQTIHQWPATLVQPVGSPLSLECTVEGTSNPNLYWYRQAAGRGLQLLFYSVGIGQISSEVPQNLSASRPQDRQFILSSKKLLLSDSGFYLCALTEGARGYTFGSGTRLTVV.